Below are 15 T cell receptor beta chains sequenced from a single sample in a study of T cell repertoires in ileal Crohn's disease. Assay: immunoSEQ multiplex PCR; the TCRdb copy retains only in-frame clones and omits some. The sample holds about 4,700 clones; about 72% are singletons and the top ten take 9% to 15%. Sequencing input: ileal tissue. Every receptor here comes from an adult with Crohn's disease.

The CDR3: CASSQPPGTGGGNSPLHF. The CDR3 DNA is TGTGCCAGCAGCCAACCCCCCGGGACAGGGGGCGGTAATTCACCCCTCCACTTT. This chain connects TRBV5-7 to TRBJ1-6; TRBD1 matches 12 bases. TRBV5-7 is placed among ORFs of uncertain function. The V gene end was trimmed by 4 bases and the J gene end by 6 bases; junction bases not matched to a gene: 11. This CDR3 spans 18 amino acids.

The chain is built from TRBV6-1 and TRBJ1-3; 8 bases align to TRBD1. Germline values: CDR1 MNHNS, CDR2 SASEGT. The CDR3 is made up of 17 amino acids. J was trimmed by 3 bases and V by 2 bases; bases with no gene match: 9. CDR3 loop: CASSEPSTGVGGNTIYF. CDR3 coding DNA: TGTGCCAGCAGTGAACCCTCGACAGGGGTTGGTGGAAACACCATATATTTT.

The chain employs TRBV27 and TRBJ2-4; TRBD2 agrees at 10 bases. Germline CDR1 is MNHEY and CDR2 is SMNVEV (reference sequence). This CDR3 has 17 amino acids. V was clipped by 3 bases and J by 0 bases; unmatched bases: 5. The CDR3 is CASSFSVAGGAKNIQYF. CDR3 nucleotide sequence: TGTGCCAGCAGTTTTTCGGTAGCGGGGGGAGCCAAAAACATTCAGTACTTC.

This chain uses TRBV2 with TRBJ2-7; TRBD2 matches 8 bases. The J segment lost 4 bases and the V segment lost 5 bases, leaving 4 bases of the junction unmatched. This CDR3 has 13 amino acids. Germline V lookup: CDR1 SNHLY, CDR2 FYNNEI. The CDR3 sequence: CASSHGGGYEQYF. CDR3 nucleotide sequence: TGTGCCAGCAGTCACGGGGGGGGGTACGAGCAGTACTTC.

The chain recombines TRBV12-5 with TRBJ2-7; D is perhaps TRBD1 (5 bases). V gave up 6 bases and J gave up 4 bases, with 13 bases separating them. CDR1 LGHNT and CDR2 FRNRAP come from the germline V gene. This CDR3 contains 13 residues. CDR3 DNA: TGTGCTAGTGGACTCCAGGGTTATTACGAGCAGTACTTC. Translating it yields CASGLQGYYEQYF. Using reference TRBV12-5 and TRBJ2-7 for the parts outside the CDR3, the full variable domain is DARVTQTPRHKVTEMGQEVTMRCQPILGHNTVFWYRQTMMQGLELLAYFRNRAPLDDSGMPKDRFSAEMPDATLATLKIQPSEPRDSAVYFCASGLQGYYEQYFGPGTRLTVT.

The CDR3 bases are TGTGCCAGCAGTGGTGGGGGGAATAGGGACATTCAGTACTTC. It codes for CASSGGGNRDIQYF. V and J are TRBV6-1 and TRBJ2-4, with D perhaps TRBD2 (6 bases). The germline V gene has CDR1 MNHNS and CDR2 SASEGT. This CDR3 is 14 amino acids long. Trimming took 4 bases from V and 8 from J, leaving 15 bases between them.

The chain recombines TRBV2 with TRBJ2-7; 10 nucleotides line up with TRBD1. The trim removed 7 bases at V and 6 bases at J, leaving 6 bases unmatched. The length of the CDR3 is 13 residues. Germline V gene data show CDR1 as SNHLY and CDR2 as FYNNEI. CDR3 in DNA: TGTGCCAGCACGGGACAGGGGACGGGCGAGCAGTACTTC. Its translation: CASTGQGTGEQYF.

V gene TRBV6-6 combines with J gene TRBJ1-1; 7 nucleotides line up with TRBD1. CDR3 length: 16 residues. V lost 2 bases to trimming and J lost 1 base; unmatched junction nucleotides: 7. CDR1 is MNHNY and CDR2 is SVGAGI in the germline V gene (reference sequence). The CDR3 DNA reads as TGTGCCAGCAGTTACCCCCCCAGACAGGGGAACACTGAAGCTTTCTTT. Translated, it gives CASSYPPRQGNTEAFF.

This clone was observed once. The genes are TRBV7-2 and TRBJ2-5; 7 bases line up with TRBD1. This CDR3 spans 15 amino acids. Losses at the gene ends were 1 base for V and 4 bases for J; bases not matched to a gene: 6. Germline-derived CDR1 and CDR2 are SGHTA and FQGNSA. The CDR3 region is CASSLGDSPIETQYF. The CDR3 DNA reads TGTGCCAGCAGCTTAGGGGACAGCCCGATAGAGACCCAGTACTTC.

This sequence joins TRBV6-4 and TRBJ2-2; unclear D gene. V was trimmed by 0 bases and J by 0 bases, leaving 8 bases between them. This CDR3 has 16 residues. Germline V gene lookup returns CDR1 MRHNA and CDR2 SNTAGT. CDR3 in DNA: TGTGCCAGCAGTGACTCTCCAGGTTCGAACACCGGGGAGCTGTTTTTT. Translating it yields CASSDSPGSNTGELFF.

The CDR3 here is CASSSQGARDEKLFF. CDR3 coding DNA: TGTGCCAGCAGTTCCCAGGGGGCGCGGGACGAAAAACTGTTTTTT. The gene calls are TRBV25-1 and TRBJ1-4, with TRBD1 matching 8 bases. Trimming removed 5 bases from V and 8 bases from J; junction bases left unmatched: 10. Germline CDR1 MGHDK, CDR2 SYGVNS. There are 15 residues in the CDR3.

The table lists this clone with a few counts. The chain is built from TRBV4-2 and TRBJ1-1; D not resolved. This CDR3 is built from 15 residues. V lost 0 bases, J lost 1 base, and 9 bases lay in between. Germline V gene lookup returns CDR1 LGHNA and CDR2 YNFKEQ. As DNA, the CDR3 is TGTGCCAGCAGCCAAGAGGAGGGTACGAACACTGAAGCTTTCTTT. Translation gives CASSQEEGTNTEAFF.

This chain joins TRBV29-1 and TRBJ2-5; tentative D call: TRBD2 (6 bases). The CDR3 is 13 residues long. Germline CDR1 and CDR2: SQVTM and ANQGSEA. V lost 7 bases and J lost 5, with 17 bases in between. The CDR3 loop reads CSAVVGGRETQYF. Here the CDR3 DNA reads TGCAGCGCTGTGGTGGGGGGTCGGGAGACCCAGTACTTC.

The V and J genes are TRBV12-5 and TRBJ1-5, with D perhaps matching TRBD1 (6 bases). V shed 1 base and J shed 4 bases, with 8 bases lying between them. The CDR3 spans 14 residues. Germline V CDR1 and CDR2: LGHNT, FRNRAP. The CDR3 here is CASGLEQGNQPQHF. The CDR3 bases are TGTGCTAGTGGTTTGGAACAGGGTAATCAGCCCCAGCATTTT.

The chain employs TRBV10-3 and TRBJ1-2; TRBD1 aligns across 9 bases. After removal of 6 bases from V and 2 bases from J, the junction contained 1 base not matched to a gene. Germline-derived CDR1 and CDR2 are ENHRY and SYGVKD. The CDR3 covers 13 residues. DNA of the CDR3: TGTGCCATCAGCGGGACAGGGAACTATGGCTACACCTTC. Its translation: CAISGTGNYGYTF.